This T cell receptor (beta chain) was captured by sequencing in a study of cytomegalovirus exposure and HLA in healthy donors. Trimming shortened V by 6 bases and J by 2 bases, and 20 bases separated the two germline ends. The CDR3 is 17 amino acids. Germline V gene lookup returns CDR1 KGHSH and CDR2 LQKENI. In regard to this clone: No antigen is known for it.

Use of 60 Vbeta and 13 Jbeta primers characterized the PCR. Generated by immunoSEQ multiplex PCR, the TCRdb table keeps only in-frame clones and is missing some. The data contain some 150,000 clones, approximately 75% of them singletons. Regarding the study as a whole: Earlier analysis looked at TCR beta V segments, and most were productive about 90% or about 30% of the time. A few CMV-associated chains proved CMV antigen-specific in vitro. Differences between HLA loci emerged in a later analysis of TCR association rates, with DRB1 most and HLA-C fewest.

The TCR comes from a male donor in good health and CMV-seronegative. The chain combines TRBV18 with TRBJ1-5; maybe TRBD1 (5 bases). Material: PBMCs. The CDR3 coding sequence is TGTGCCAGCTCCCCGAAGGAAGTATCGGGGGGCAATCAGCCCCAGCATTTT. Its protein is CASSPKEVSGGNQPQHF.